The sequence of this TCR beta chain was determined in a study of blood T cell repertoires in COVID-19. About the study: Acute and convalescent COVID-19 specimens originated in the United States, Italy and Spain. T cells, B-cell-depleted T cells, or PBMCs supplied cDNA or gDNA.

Source study methods: Quantification of nucleated cells was approximated via reference gene primer amplification. Repertoires were generated with immunoSEQ multiplex PCR, while TCRdb's copy carries only in-frame clones and drops some. D and trimming were read from the DNA, whereas the V and J calls and clone size are those reported in that table. The top ten clones hold approximately 1.2% of a sample with 100,000 to 150,000 clones, over 75% of them seen once. This CDR3 spans 15 amino acids. V lost 4 bases and J lost 7, with 16 bases in between. From germline, CDR1 is MGHDK and CDR2 SYGVNS. What was sequenced was peripheral blood. The clonotype was recovered from a woman aged 80 or over with acute or convalescent COVID-19. The chain is built from TRBV25-1 and TRBJ2-2; D gene unclear. CDR3 coding DNA: TGTGCCAGCAGTGCTGCTGAACCGAAGAGCGGGGAGCTGTTTTTT. Protein product: CASSAAEPKSGELFF.